This TCR beta chain stems from a study of cytomegalovirus exposure and HLA in healthy donors. Broader study findings: Researchers catalogued about 150 TCR beta chains as cytomegalovirus-associated.

Remarks on this clone: Its specificity is not known.

The donors were part of the validation cohort, which consisted of 120 subjects and was separate from the first cohort of about 720 subjects. CDR1 is LNHDA, CDR2 SQIVND, per germline (reference sequence). The CDR3 consists of 14 residues. V dropped 5 bases and J dropped 4; count of bases not matched to a gene: 5. Using immunoSEQ multiplex PCR, the repertoire was profiled, and TCRdb retains in-frame clones only, with some absent. The table has around 140,000 clones, about 87% seen once. Sequencing input: PBMCs. V gene TRBV19 combines with J gene TRBJ1-1; 9 bases match TRBD1. The TCR comes from a young man in good health and CMV-seropositive. The CDR3, as DNA: TGTGCCAGTAGTTTACAGGGGGCGGGCACTGAAGCTTTCTTT. Amino acid sequence: CASSLQGAGTEAFF.